The sample holds a few counts of the clone carrying this TCR beta chain. Clinicians diagnosed using symptoms, serum thyroxine, TRAb, thyroid ultrasound and orbital computed tomography. This specimen belongs to a study of Graves' ophthalmopathy and Graves' hyperthyroidism. Study details: Where ophthalmopathy was absent within 18 months of follow-up, hyperthyroidism was stable.

CDR3 length: 13 amino acids. J lost 8 bases, V lost 5 bases, and 4 bases had no gene match. The germline V gene has CDR1 MNHEY and CDR2 SVGAGI. RNA transcripts provided the template for amplifying TCR beta CDR3 regions. Investigators did first-round RT-PCR with HTBI primers, then second-round multiplex PCR. TCRdb re-derived calls from the multiplex PCR reads in MiXCR, one entry per CDR3 protein. The top ten clones hold approximately 12% of a sample with approximately 1.2 million distinct CDR3 sequences, about 35% of them seen once. The sequence derives from an adult man with Graves' hyperthyroidism. Sequenced input: peripheral blood or thyroid tissue (not recorded which). This chain joins TRBV6-5 and TRBJ1-4, with 8 bases aligning to TRBD1. For the CDR3, the DNA is TGTGCCAGCAGTGCAGGACAGGGCGAAAAACTGTTTTTT. Amino acid sequence: CASSAGQGEKLFF.